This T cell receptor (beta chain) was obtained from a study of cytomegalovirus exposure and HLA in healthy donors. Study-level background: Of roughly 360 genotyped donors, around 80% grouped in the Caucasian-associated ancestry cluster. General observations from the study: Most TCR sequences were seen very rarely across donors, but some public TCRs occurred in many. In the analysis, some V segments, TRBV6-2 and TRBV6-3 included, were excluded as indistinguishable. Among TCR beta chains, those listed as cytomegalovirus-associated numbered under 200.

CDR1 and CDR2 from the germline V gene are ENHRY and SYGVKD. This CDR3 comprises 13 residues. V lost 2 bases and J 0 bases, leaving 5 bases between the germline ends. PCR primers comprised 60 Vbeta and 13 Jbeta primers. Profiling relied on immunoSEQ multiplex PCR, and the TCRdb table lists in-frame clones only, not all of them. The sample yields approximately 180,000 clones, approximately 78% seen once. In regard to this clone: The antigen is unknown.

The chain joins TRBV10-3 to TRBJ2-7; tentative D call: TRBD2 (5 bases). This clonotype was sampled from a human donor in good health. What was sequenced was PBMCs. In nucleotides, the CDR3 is TGTGCCATCAGTGAGGAGGGCTCCTACGAGCAGTACTTC. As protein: CAISEEGSYEQYF.